What follows are 17 T cell receptor beta chains derived from one specimen sequenced in a study of T cells in Graves' hyperthyroidism and ophthalmopathy. It was RNA transcripts that yielded the amplified TCR beta CDR3 regions. First-round RT-PCR of the TCR CDR3 relied on the HTBI primer set. TCRdb called the multiplex PCR reads again in MiXCR, with one record for every CDR3 protein. The sample records around 400,000 distinct CDR3 sequences, approximately 25% being singletons. The sequenced sample consisted of blood. These TCRs come from a man aged 50-59 years with Graves' hyperthyroidism.

This clonotype occurred many times. The rearrangement links TRBV6-1 to TRBJ1-2, with 8 bases fitting TRBD1. Per germline, CDR1 MNHNS and CDR2 SASEGT. J lost 4 bases, V lost 5 bases, and 3 bases had no gene match. The CDR3 is made up of 13 amino acids. CDR3 in amino acids: CASSFTGGYGYTF. The CDR3 DNA follows: TGTGCCAGCAGTTTTACAGGGGGCTATGGCTACACCTTC.

In regard to this clonotype: A read error is possible here, since a much larger clone lies one base away. The V call is TRBV3-1, the J call TRBJ2-1; D is unclear. TRBJ2-7 explains the end of the DNA better; the J call may be wrong. The CDR3 totals 15 residues. Germline loops: CDR1 LGHDT, CDR2 YNNKEL (reference sequence). The CDR3 loop reads CASSLGVDVYNEQYF. The CDR3 nucleotides are TGTGCCAGCAGCCTTGGGGTGGACGTGTACAATGAGCAGTACTTC.

This clonotype came up a few times. The chain links TRBV27 to TRBJ2-3, with a possible D match to TRBD2 (6 bases). With 7 bases removed from V and 4 bases from J, the gap between germline ends came to 18 bases. This CDR3 region has 15 residues. Germline CDR1 MNHEY, CDR2 SMNVEV (reference sequence). DNA for the CDR3: TGTGCCAGCACCGCCGGGACTCCACTACCAGATACGCAGTATTTT. The encoded protein is CASTAGTPLPDTQYF.

A word on this clonotype: This could be a read error, since a much larger clone is one nucleotide away. V usage is TRBV11-1 and J usage is TRBJ2-3, with a tentative D call TRBD2 (5 bases). CDR1 and CDR2 (germline): SGHAT, FQDESV (reference sequence). This CDR3 comprises 14 residues. This CDR3 reads CAISEDFGEDTQCF. The CDR3 DNA reads as TGTGCCATCTCTGAGGACTTCGGGGAAGATACGCAGTGTTTT.

The rearrangement links TRBV29-1 to TRBJ2-3; 8 bases are shared with TRBD2. V lost 4 bases and J lost 0; bases outside the gene matches: 6. This CDR3 has 15 amino acids. Germline CDR1 SQVTM, CDR2 ANQGSEA. The CDR3 protein is CSVAPSGPSTDTQYF. For the CDR3, the DNA is TGCAGCGTTGCCCCTAGCGGGCCTAGCACAGATACGCAGTATTTT.

V gene TRBV5-5 combines with J gene TRBJ1-2; 12 nucleotides line up with TRBD1. The CDR3 is 16 residues long. V was pared by 2 bases and J by 7 bases, with 9 bases of the junction left unmatched. Germline V CDR1 and CDR2: SGHKS, YYEKEE (reference sequence). CDR3 nucleotides: TGTGCCAGCAGCTTAAAATTGGGACAGGGGGCTTTTGGCTACACCTTC. It translates to CASSLKLGQGAFGYTF.

Details on this clonotype: This may stem from a read error, because a much larger clone lies one nucleotide away. This chain uses TRBV5-1 with TRBJ1-1; D call uncertain. CDR1 and CDR2 from the germline V gene are SGHRS and YFSETQ. Deletions cut 9 bases from V and 5 bases from J, with 17 bases between. The CDR3 contains 13 residues. The CDR3 sequence is CATREVRRTEAFF. The CDR3 DNA follows: TGCGCCACCCGGGAGGTTCGGCGTACTGAAGCTTTCTTT.

The chain has TRBV24-1 and TRBJ2-7, with 7 bases fitting TRBD1. The V gene's germline CDR1 is KGHDR and CDR2 SFDVKD. This CDR3 is 15 amino acids long. V shed 3 bases, J shed 1 base, and the junction held 5 bases outside the gene matches. The DNA for the CDR3 is TGTGCCACCAGTGATCCTCGGACAGGATCCTACGAGCAGTACTTC. Amino acids: CATSDPRTGSYEQYF.

This clonotype was seen ten or more times. The V call is TRBV12-3 or TRBV12-4, the J call TRBJ1-1; 12 bases agree with TRBD1. The junction had 11 bases not matched to a gene; V was cut back by 4 bases and J by 11 bases. The CDR3 covers 15 residues. The CDR3 loop is CASSSTSRDRGRAFF. The CDR3 coding sequence is TGTGCCAGCAGTTCCACGTCCCGGGACAGGGGGCGGGCTTTCTTT.

This clonotype was seen repeatedly, ten times or more. The chain employs TRBV2 and TRBJ2-1; D unclear. The CDR3 loop spans 10 amino acids. Trimming cost V 7 bases and J 10 bases, with 8 bases left between them. Germline V gene lookup returns CDR1 SNHLY and CDR2 FYNNEI. This CDR3 is CASIQAEQFF. In DNA, the CDR3 is TGTGCCAGCATCCAGGCGGAGCAGTTCTTC.

This clonotype came up many times. V is TRBV29-1 and J is TRBJ2-7, with 8 bases aligning to TRBD1. The CDR3 consists of 14 residues. Germline V CDR1 and CDR2: SQVTM, ANQGSEA. Unmatched junction bases numbered 11, after V lost 5 bases and J lost 5 bases. In nucleotides, the CDR3 is TGCAGCGTTCGATCGACCGGGACAGGCAACGAGCAGTACTTC. This sequence encodes CSVRSTGTGNEQYF.

Remarks on this clonotype: At one boundary the junction diverges from the germline segment, which might be a read error. V usage is TRBV2 and J usage is TRBJ2-4, with 16 bases that match TRBD2. Germline values: CDR1 SNHLY, CDR2 FYNNEI. The CDR3 spans 19 residues. The CDR3 protein is CTSTGTSGRADLAKNIQYF. The CDR3 nucleotides are TGTACCAGCACCGGGACTAGCGGGAGGGCCGATCTAGCCAAAAACATTCAGTACTTC.

The CDR3 here is CASSRPLNPRVNEQFF. Here the CDR3 DNA reads TGTGCCAGCAGCCGACCGCTTAACCCGCGGGTTAATGAGCAGTTCTTC. The chain recombines TRBV6-1 with TRBJ2-1, with D possibly matching TRBD2 (5 bases). Germline V gene data show CDR1 as MNHNS and CDR2 as SASEGT. The CDR3 covers 16 residues. With 6 bases removed from V and 7 bases from J, the gap between germline ends came to 22 bases.

This clonotype appeared a few times. In DNA, the CDR3 is TGCAGTGCTAGGCCCCCCGCGGCCAGCACAGATACGCAGTATTTT. It codes for CSARPPAASTDTQYF. This chain links TRBV20-1 with TRBJ2-3, with D unresolved. Trimming left V 3 bases short and J 0 bases short, with 13 bases between. The germline V gene encodes CDR1 DFQATT and CDR2 SNEGSKA (reference sequence). This CDR3 spans 15 amino acids.

The CDR3 loop is CASSPPTVTYEQYF. As DNA, the CDR3 is TGTGCCAGCAGCCCACCGACAGTCACCTACGAGCAGTACTTC. J is TRBJ2-7 and V is TRBV7-9; D is perhaps TRBD1 (5 bases). The V end was cut by 5 bases, the J end by 2 bases, with 13 bases between. The CDR3 loop spans 14 amino acids. The germline V gene has CDR1 SEHNR and CDR2 FQNEAQ (reference sequence). Complete variable domain (other parts from reference TRBV7-9 and TRBJ2-7): DTGVSQNPRHKITKRGQNVTFRCDPISEHNRLYWYRQTLGQGPEFLTYFQNEAQLEKSRLLSDRFSAERPKGSFSTLEIQRTEQGDSAMYLCASSPPTVTYEQYFGPGTRLTVT.

The CDR3 coding sequence is TGTGCCAGCAGTTTCGGACGGGGGTTGAACACTGAAGCTTTCTTT. Amino acids: CASSFGRGLNTEAFF. The chain joins TRBV28 to TRBJ1-1; tentative D call: TRBD1 (5 bases). Germline loops: CDR1 MDHEN, CDR2 SYDVKM. CDR3 length equals 15 residues. With 3 bases removed from V and 0 bases from J, the gap between germline ends came to 11 bases.

The chain has TRBV5-1 and TRBJ1-1; possibly TRBD1 for D (5 bases). CDR3 length equals 14 residues. Germline values: CDR1 SGHRS, CDR2 YFSETQ. Trimming took off 0 bases at V and 4 bases at J, with 10 bases between the two ends. In DNA form, the CDR3 reads TGCGCCAGCAGCTTGGAGGCAGGGAGCACTGAAGCTTTCTTT. It is translated as CASSLEAGSTEAFF.